This T cell receptor (beta chain) was identified during a study of CD8+ T cells in alopecia areata. Study observations and caveats: Clonality was higher in lesional than normal scalp, especially in alopecia totalis/universalis. Scalp clonality dropped significantly under tofacitinib, as did expanded CD8+ top-100 clones.

This clone was seen only once. The target antigen is unknown. Once RNA had been extracted, it was reverse transcribed into cDNA to act as the sequencing template. Assay: immunoSEQ multiplex PCR; the TCRdb copy retains only in-frame clones and omits some. The repertoire holds hundreds of thousands of clones, 58% seen once, with around 1.7% in the top ten. Treatment defined: oral pan-JAK inhibitor, 5-10 mg twice daily. The length of the CDR3 is 16 residues. Trimming pared 4 bases from V and 5 bases from J, leaving 20 bases between. The sample here was CD4+ T cells sorted from blood, taken at week 24, from a patient treated with tofacitinib. The source is a human donor with alopecia areata. The chain has TRBV23-1 and TRBJ2-5; D may be TRBD2 (6 bases). TRBV23-1 is recorded as an ORF, its role being uncertain. The CDR3: CASSPQRAPLKETQYF. The CDR3 coding sequence is TGCGCCAGCAGTCCCCAGCGGGCCCCTTTGAAGGAGACCCAGTACTTC.